This T cell receptor (beta chain) comes out of a study of blood T cell repertoires in COVID-19. Germline V gives CDR1 LGHDT, CDR2 YNNKEL (reference sequence). V lost 6 bases, J lost 4 bases, and 15 bases lay in between. This CDR3 comprises 14 residues. This table comes from immunoSEQ multiplex PCR, and its TCRdb copy is limited to in-frame clones, with some not included. The sample lists about 110,000 clones; approximately 72% were seen once. This clonotype was sampled from a woman between 65 and 79 years old with acute or convalescent COVID-19. The specimen was peripheral blood. The J gene is TRBJ1-1, the V gene TRBV3-1 (or the pseudogene TRBV3-2), with a tentative D call TRBD1 (5 bases). CDR3 DNA: TGTGCCAGCAGACCGGGAGGGGCGGGCACTGAAGCTTTCTTT. Protein sequence: CASRPGGAGTEAFF.